This T cell receptor (beta chain) stems from a study of T cells of healthy individuals. At least ten counts were recorded for this clonotype. Per the germline V gene, CDR1 is SGHTA and CDR2 is FQGNSA. The CDR3 runs to 14 residues. Trimming stripped 5 bases from V and 2 bases from J, with 10 bases between. One entry per CDR3 protein results from TCRdb running MiXCR on the 5' RACE reads. The sample contains approximately 50,000 distinct CDR3 sequences, approximately 15% of which appear only once. This sequence originates from a human donor in good health. The chain uses TRBV7-2 and TRBJ1-5; TRBD1 is a possible D gene (6 bases). This chain's CDR3 is CASSARQGNQPQHF. The CDR3 DNA follows: TGTGCCAGCAGCGCAAGACAGGGCAATCAGCCCCAGCATTTT.